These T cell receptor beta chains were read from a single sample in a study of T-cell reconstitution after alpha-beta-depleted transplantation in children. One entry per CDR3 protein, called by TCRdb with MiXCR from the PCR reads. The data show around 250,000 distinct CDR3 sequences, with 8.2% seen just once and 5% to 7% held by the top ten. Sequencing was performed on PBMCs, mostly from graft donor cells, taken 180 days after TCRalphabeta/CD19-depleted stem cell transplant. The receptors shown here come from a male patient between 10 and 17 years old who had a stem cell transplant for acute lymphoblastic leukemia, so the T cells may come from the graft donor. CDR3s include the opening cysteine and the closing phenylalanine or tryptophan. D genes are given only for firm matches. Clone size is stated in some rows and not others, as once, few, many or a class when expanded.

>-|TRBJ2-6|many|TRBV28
CASRGQSSGANVLTF
TGTGCCAGCAGAGGACAGAGCTCTGGGGCCAACGTCCTGACTTTC
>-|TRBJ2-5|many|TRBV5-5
CASSKVPSQVQETQYF
TGTGCCAGCAGCAAAGTACCCTCACAGGTTCAAGAGACCCAGTACTTC
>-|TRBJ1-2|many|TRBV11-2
CASSNSAASYGYTF
TGTGCCAGCAGCAACTCGGCAGCCTCCTATGGCTACACCTTC
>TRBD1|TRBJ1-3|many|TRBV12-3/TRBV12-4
CASSPWDRDGNTIYF
TGTGCCAGCAGTCCCTGGGACAGGGATGGAAACACCATATATTTT
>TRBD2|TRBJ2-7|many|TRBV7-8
CASSSLGRTSGYEQYF
TGTGCCAGCAGCTCGCTGGGGAGGACTAGCGGCTACGAGCAGTACTTC
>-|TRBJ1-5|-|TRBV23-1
CASSQSPKHSNQPQHF
TGCGCCAGCAGTCAATCTCCCAAGCATAGCAATCAGCCCCAGCATTTT
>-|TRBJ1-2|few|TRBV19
CASSIGYNYGYTF
TGTGCCAGTAGTATTGGGTATAACTATGGCTACACCTTC
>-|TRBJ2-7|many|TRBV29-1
CSVEEGLDYEQYF
TGCAGCGTTGAAGAGGGACTGGATTACGAGCAGTACTTC
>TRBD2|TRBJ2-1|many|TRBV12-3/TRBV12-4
CASSLSGAPYNEQFF
TGTGCCAGCAGCCTTAGCGGGGCCCCATACAATGAGCAGTTCTTC
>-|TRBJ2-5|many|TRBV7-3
CASSLTGDGETQYF
TGTGCCAGCAGCTTAACCGGGGATGGGGAGACCCAGTACTTC
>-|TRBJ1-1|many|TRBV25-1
CASSGGSREAFF
TGTGCCAGCAGTGGTGGGTCGCGAGAAGCTTTCTTT
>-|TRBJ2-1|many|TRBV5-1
CASSFLLEGEQFF
TGCGCCAGCAGCTTCCTCTTAGAGGGTGAGCAGTTCTTC
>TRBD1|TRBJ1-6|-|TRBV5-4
CASSYNRGPNSPLHF
TGTGCCAGCAGCTACAACAGGGGGCCTAATTCACCCCTCCACTTT
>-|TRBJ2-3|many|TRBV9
CASSPPERQTQYF
TGTGCCAGCAGCCCACCGGAGAGACAGACGCAGTATTTT
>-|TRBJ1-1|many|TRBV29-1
CSVEERALLSAFF
TGCAGCGTTGAAGAGAGGGCACTACTGAGTGCTTTCTTT
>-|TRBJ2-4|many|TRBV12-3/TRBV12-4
CASSLYRDKNIQYF
TGTGCCAGCAGTTTATACAGGGATAAAAACATTCAGTACTTC
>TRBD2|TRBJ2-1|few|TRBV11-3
CASSLDGPSGPYNEQFF
TGTGCCAGCAGCTTAGACGGTCCTAGCGGTCCTTACAATGAGCAGTTCTTC
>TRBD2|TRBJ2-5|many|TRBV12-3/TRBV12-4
CASSLAGREMETQYF
TGTGCCAGCAGCTTAGCGGGCCGGGAGATGGAGACCCAGTACTTC
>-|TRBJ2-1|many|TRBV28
CASSPSAGGHNEQFF
TGTGCCAGCAGTCCTAGCGCAGGGGGGCACAATGAGCAGTTCTTC
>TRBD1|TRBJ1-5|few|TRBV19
CASSIVGQIQPQHF
TGTGCCAGTAGTATAGTGGGACAGATTCAGCCCCAGCATTTT
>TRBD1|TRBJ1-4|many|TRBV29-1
CSVGTGGTTNEKLFF
TGCAGCGTTGGGACAGGAGGTACAACTAATGAAAAACTGTTTTTT
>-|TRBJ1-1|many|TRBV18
CASSLYRAPRMNTEAFF
TGTGCCAGCTCACTTTACCGGGCCCCTAGGATGAACACTGAAGCTTTCTTT
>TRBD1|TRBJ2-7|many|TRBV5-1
CASSPPGRGPVEQYF
TGCGCCAGCAGCCCTCCGGGCAGGGGGCCAGTAGAGCAGTACTTC
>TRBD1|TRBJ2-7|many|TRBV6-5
CASRTGGSGGIYEQYF
TGTGCCAGCAGGACAGGGGGTTCAGGGGGGATCTACGAGCAGTACTTC
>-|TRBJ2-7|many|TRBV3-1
CASSQGGRPLEQYF
TGTGCCAGCAGCCAAGGTGGGCGCCCACTCGAGCAGTACTTC
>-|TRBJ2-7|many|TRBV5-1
CASSLEGTRPLYEQYF
TGCGCCAGCAGCTTGGAGGGCACGCGACCACTCTACGAGCAGTACTTC
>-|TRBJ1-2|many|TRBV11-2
CASETENYGYTF
TGTGCCAGCGAGACGGAAAACTATGGCTACACCTTC
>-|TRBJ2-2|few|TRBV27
CASSLEGPNTGELFF
TGTGCCAGCAGTTTAGAAGGACCTAACACCGGGGAGCTGTTTTTT
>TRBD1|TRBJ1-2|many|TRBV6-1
CASSPDRGGYGYTF
TGTGCCAGCAGTCCGGACAGGGGGGGGTATGGCTACACCTTC
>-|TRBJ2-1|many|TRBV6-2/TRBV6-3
CASSYGAALEQFF
TGTGCCAGCAGTTACGGGGCTGCCCTAGAGCAGTTCTTC
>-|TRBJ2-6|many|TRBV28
CASSFLVGANVLTF
TGTGCCAGCAGTTTTTTGGTTGGGGCCAACGTCCTGACTTTC